Reported below is one T cell receptor beta chain. In blood CD8+ and CD4+ T cells, TCR beta underwent sequencing. FACS was used to enrich TEMRA cells, whereas the CD8+ and CD4+ T cells were obtained by negative isolation. RNA totalling about 0.45 to 1 ug underwent reverse transcription with random hexamers. TCRdb analysed the immunoSEQ multiplex PCR reads with MiXCR anew, one entry per CDR3 protein. The sample holds 140,000 to 150,000 distinct CDR3 sequences, around 94% seen once. This specimen belongs to a study of CD8 T cells in Susac syndrome. V was cut by 7 bases and J by 0 bases, with 13 bases left in between. CDR3 size: 14 residues. Germline assignment: CDR1 LNHDA and CDR2 SQIVND (reference sequence).

The clonotype was recovered from a human donor in good health. The gene calls are TRBV19 and TRBJ2-7, with no clear D. Sequencing used CD4+ T cells from PBMCs. The CDR3 DNA reads TGTGCCAGTACCCCAGGAGAATTCTCCTACGAGCAGTACTTC. Translating gives CASTPGEFSYEQYF.